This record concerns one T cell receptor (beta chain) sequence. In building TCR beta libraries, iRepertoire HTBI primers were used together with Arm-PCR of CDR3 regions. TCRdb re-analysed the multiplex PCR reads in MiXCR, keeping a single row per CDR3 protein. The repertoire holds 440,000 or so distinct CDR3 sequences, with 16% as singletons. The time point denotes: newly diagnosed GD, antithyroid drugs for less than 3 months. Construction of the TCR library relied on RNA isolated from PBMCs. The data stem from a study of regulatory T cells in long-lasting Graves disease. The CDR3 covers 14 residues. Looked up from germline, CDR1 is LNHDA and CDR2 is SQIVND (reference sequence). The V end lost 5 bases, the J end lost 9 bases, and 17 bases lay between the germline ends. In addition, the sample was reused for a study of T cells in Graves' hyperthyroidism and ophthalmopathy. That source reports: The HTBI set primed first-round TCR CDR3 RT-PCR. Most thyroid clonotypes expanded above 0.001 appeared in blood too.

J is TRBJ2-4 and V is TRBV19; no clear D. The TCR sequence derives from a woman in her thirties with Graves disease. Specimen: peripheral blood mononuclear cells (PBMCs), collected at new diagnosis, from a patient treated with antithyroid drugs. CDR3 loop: CASSEQGQARIQYF. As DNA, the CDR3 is TGTGCCAGTAGTGAGCAAGGCCAAGCTCGCATTCAGTACTTC.